The 4 T cell receptor beta chains reported below all come from one sample, sequenced in a study of cytomegalovirus exposure and HLA in healthy donors. PCR amplification relied on 60 Vbeta primers (plus 13 Jbeta primers). Generated by immunoSEQ multiplex PCR, the TCRdb table keeps only in-frame clones and is missing some. The sample lists 200,000 to 250,000 clones, more than 65% occurring once. Source material: PBMCs. The receptors were gathered from a woman younger than 45 in good health and CMV-seronegative.

The gene calls are TRBV29-1 and TRBJ2-5, with 9 bases matching TRBD1. This CDR3 contains 14 residues. Germline CDR1 is SQVTM and CDR2 is ANQGSEA. J was trimmed by 4 bases and V by 1 base; bases with no gene match: 4. CDR3: CSVEGGQGRETQYF. CDR3 nucleotide sequence: TGCAGCGTTGAAGGGGGACAGGGCAGAGAGACCCAGTACTTC.

This clone has a handful of counts. The chain recombines TRBV7-3 with TRBJ1-6; possible D gene TRBD1, 6 bases. V was clipped by 5 bases and J by 9 bases, with 17 bases between them. CDR1 SGHTA and CDR2 FQGTGA come from the germline V gene. The CDR3 length is 15 residues. The CDR3 nucleotides are TGTGCCAGCAGCATACAGGGTGGGGGTTTTTCACCCCTCCACTTT. This sequence encodes CASSIQGGGFSPLHF.

The chain combines TRBV6-5 with TRBJ1-1, with 7 bases aligning to TRBD1. The CDR3 totals 15 residues. Germline CDR1 reads MNHEY; CDR2 reads SVGAGI. Trimming cost V 2 bases and J 6 bases; bases outside gene matches: 9. The CDR3 loop is CASSYPQGQGAEAFF. CDR3 in DNA: TGTGCCAGCAGTTACCCACAGGGCCAGGGGGCTGAAGCTTTCTTT.

The rearrangement joins TRBV10-3 to TRBJ2-6, with D perhaps TRBD1 (6 bases). Germline loops: CDR1 ENHRY, CDR2 SYGVKD. V lost 4 bases to trimming and J lost 4 bases, with 8 bases between them. CDR3 length: 14 amino acids. CDR3 amino acids: CAISGTGGANVLTF. The CDR3 nucleotides read TGTGCCATCAGTGGAACAGGGGGGGCCAACGTCCTGACTTTC.